This is a list of T cell receptor beta chains from one sample in a study of CD8 T cells in ankylosing spondylitis. MiXCR, run by TCRdb on the 5' RACE reads, gives a single entry per CDR3 protein. This table holds about 130,000 distinct CDR3 sequences, about 7.3% found once. The sequenced sample consisted of blood, either unsorted or a sorted T cell fraction (not recorded which). The receptors were sampled from a female donor with ankylosing spondylitis or in good health (not recorded which). Each CDR3 is given with its conserved first and last residue. The D gene is left open where the match is weak. Clone size appears in some rows only: once, few, many, or a class for an expanded clone.

v_gene	abundance	j_gene	d_gene	CDR3nt	CDR3aa
TRBV21-1	.	TRBJ1-5	.	TGTGCCAGCAGTGGCCTTAGGACAGGGGATAGCAATCAGCCCCAGCATTTT	CASSGLRTGDSNQPQHF
TRBV20-1	many	TRBJ1-2	.	TGCAGTGCAGAAAGGCCCCCTTATGGCTACACCTTC	CSAERPPYGYTF
TRBV5-1	many	TRBJ1-1	.	TGCGCCAGCAGAGTGAAGGCGAACACTGAAGCTTTCTTT	CASRVKANTEAFF
TRBV10-3	many	TRBJ1-1	TRBD1	TGTGCCATCAGTGGAGGGACAGATAACACTGAAGCTTTCTTT	CAISGGTDNTEAFF
TRBV28	.	TRBJ2-3	TRBD1	TGTGCCAGCATGGTAGGGGGCCAGAATACGCAGTATTTT	CASMVGGQNTQYF
TRBV7-9	many	TRBJ2-1	.	TGTGCCAGCAGCTTTGAAGGATCCTACAATGAGCAGTTCTTC	CASSFEGSYNEQFF
TRBV5-1	many	TRBJ2-3	TRBD2	TGCGCCAGCAGCTTGTATTCCCTAGCGGGGGGCCCGCCGAGCACAGATACGCAGTATTTT	CASSLYSLAGGPPSTDTQYF
TRBV20-1	many	TRBJ2-3	.	TGCAGTGCTGATTATGAGGGCACAGATACGCAGTATTTT	CSADYEGTDTQYF
TRBV7-2	.	TRBJ1-1	.	TGTGCCAGCAGCTTATTCGACGGACCAAACACTGAAGCTTTCTTT	CASSLFDGPNTEAFF
TRBV18	many	TRBJ2-2	.	TGTGCCAGCTCACCAGGCCAGGGGACCGGGGAGCTGTTTTTT	CASSPGQGTGELFF
TRBV4-2	many	TRBJ2-3	.	TGTGCCAGCAGCCCTAGTTGGAGCACAGATACGCAGTATTTT	CASSPSWSTDTQYF
TRBV7-2	many	TRBJ2-1	TRBD2	TGTGCCAGCAGCGCGGACTCGGGGGGGTCTTACAATGAGCAGTTCTTC	CASSADSGGSYNEQFF
TRBV19	many	TRBJ2-7	.	TGTGCCAGTAGCGATGACAACTCCTACGAGCAGTACTTC	CASSDDNSYEQYF
TRBV18	few	TRBJ1-1	TRBD1	TGTGCCAGCTCACCGCGGACAGGTACGAACACTGAAGCTTTCTTT	CASSPRTGTNTEAFF
TRBV12-3/TRBV12-4	many	TRBJ1-2	TRBD1	TGTGCCAGCAGTTTATCAGGGGGCTCCACTTATGGCTACACCTTC	CASSLSGGSTYGYTF
TRBV27	many	TRBJ1-2	.	TGTGCCAGCAGCCCTCGGGGAGGGAACATCTATGGCTACACCTTC	CASSPRGGNIYGYTF